The rows below give T cell receptor beta chains drawn from one sample of a study of Graves' ophthalmopathy and Graves' hyperthyroidism. Using its own MiXCR run on the multiplex PCR reads, TCRdb lists one record per CDR3 protein. Of hundreds of thousands of distinct CDR3 sequences listed, roughly 41% are singletons. The material sequenced was peripheral blood. These receptors all stem from an adult man with Graves' ophthalmopathy. Each CDR3 is given with its conserved first and last residue.

V gene: TRBV3-1; CDR3 protein: CASSQDGGDNYGYTF
V gene: TRBV7-9; CDR3 protein: CASSLRGHMNTEAFF
V gene: TRBV5-6; CDR3 protein: CASSTRAPSYEQYF
V gene: TRBV9; CDR3 protein: CASSGGGTTQETQYF
V gene: TRBV7-9; CDR3 protein: CASSIQGAANEKLFF
V gene: TRBV25-1; CDR3 protein: CASSGSGTGSSYEQYF
V gene: TRBV4-3; CDR3 protein: CASSPTQAGRYGYTF
V gene: TRBV7-2; CDR3 protein: CASIPGGGHEQYF
V gene: TRBV2; CDR3 protein: CASSYLGLAGNYEQYF
V gene: TRBV14; CDR3 protein: CASSQGNRHEQYF
V gene: TRBV7-9; CDR3 protein: CASSPASGGNYGYTF
V gene: TRBV7-6; CDR3 protein: CASSRGGTLNTEAFF
V gene: TRBV10-3; CDR3 protein: CAISREGGETQYF
V gene: TRBV12-3/TRBV12-4; CDR3 protein: CASSLSGRTYEQYF
V gene: TRBV11-2; CDR3 protein: CASSHRTVNTEAFF
V gene: TRBV7-6; CDR3 protein: CASSAAWGIGNTGELFF
V gene: TRBV20-1; CDR3 protein: CSASPGTGNTIYF
V gene: TRBV10-3; CDR3 protein: CASSDGQLYEQYF
V gene: TRBV7-9; CDR3 protein: CASSSPQQGTANEKLFF
V gene: TRBV5-1; CDR3 protein: CASSAGGSANYGYTF
V gene: TRBV15; CDR3 protein: CATSRDSPGIGGYTF
V gene: TRBV25-1; CDR3 protein: CASSTGVFAETQYF
V gene: TRBV19; CDR3 protein: CASSIWRVFGNEQFF
V gene: TRBV24-1; CDR3 protein: CATSAGPNSPLHF
V gene: TRBV20-1; CDR3 protein: CSARDIEGGDTEAFF
V gene: TRBV29-1; CDR3 protein: CSVGDHTSSYEQYF
V gene: TRBV29-1; CDR3 protein: CSVEWGNTIYF
V gene: TRBV7-9; CDR3 protein: CASSLAAGQHEKLFF
V gene: TRBV7-9; CDR3 protein: CASSPNPGEQYF
V gene: TRBV19; CDR3 protein: CASSGGNVLTF
V gene: TRBV29-1; CDR3 protein: CSVAASGGFNEQFF
V gene: TRBV2; CDR3 protein: CASTKDNLEEKLFF
V gene: TRBV5-1; CDR3 protein: CASSSYRVEADTQYF
V gene: TRBV6-1; CDR3 protein: CASSEALVTRTLPTYEQYF
V gene: TRBV20-1; CDR3 protein: CSARVTSYEQYF
V gene: TRBV24-1; CDR3 protein: CATSDSERASYEQYF
V gene: TRBV29-1; CDR3 protein: CSVEDGGKANYGYTF
V gene: TRBV10-2; CDR3 protein: CASGGTRETQYF
V gene: TRBV2; CDR3 protein: CASTLQGGYEKLFF
V gene: TRBV7-9; CDR3 protein: CASSQDGDTGNTIYF
V gene: TRBV30; CDR3 protein: CAWSVGQYGYTF